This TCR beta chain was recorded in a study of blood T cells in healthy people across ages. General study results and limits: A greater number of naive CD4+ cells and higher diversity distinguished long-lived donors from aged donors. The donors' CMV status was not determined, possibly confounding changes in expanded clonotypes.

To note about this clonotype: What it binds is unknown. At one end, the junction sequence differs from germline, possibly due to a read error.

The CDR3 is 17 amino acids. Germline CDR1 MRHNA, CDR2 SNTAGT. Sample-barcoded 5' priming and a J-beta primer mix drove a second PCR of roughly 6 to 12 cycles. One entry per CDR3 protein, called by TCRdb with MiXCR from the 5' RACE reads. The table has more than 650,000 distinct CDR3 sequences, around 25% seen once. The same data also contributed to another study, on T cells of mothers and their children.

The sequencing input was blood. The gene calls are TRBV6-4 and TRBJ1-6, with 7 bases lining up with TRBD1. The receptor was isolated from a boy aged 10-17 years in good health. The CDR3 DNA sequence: TGTGCCAGCAGTTTTACAGGGGCGAGCTCCTATAACTCACCCCTCCACTTT. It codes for CASSFTGASSYNSPLHF.